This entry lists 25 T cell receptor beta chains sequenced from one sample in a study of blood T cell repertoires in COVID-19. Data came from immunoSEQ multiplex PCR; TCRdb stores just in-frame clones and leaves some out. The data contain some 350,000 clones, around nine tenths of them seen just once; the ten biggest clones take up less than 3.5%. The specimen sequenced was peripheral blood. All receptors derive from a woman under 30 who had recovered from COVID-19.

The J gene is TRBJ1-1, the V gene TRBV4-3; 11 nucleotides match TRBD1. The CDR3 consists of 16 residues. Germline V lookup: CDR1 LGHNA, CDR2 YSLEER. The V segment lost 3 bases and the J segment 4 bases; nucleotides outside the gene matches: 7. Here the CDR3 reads CASSQDRGRGGTEAFF. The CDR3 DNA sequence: TGCGCCAGCAGCCAGGACAGGGGGCGAGGTGGCACTGAAGCTTTCTTT.

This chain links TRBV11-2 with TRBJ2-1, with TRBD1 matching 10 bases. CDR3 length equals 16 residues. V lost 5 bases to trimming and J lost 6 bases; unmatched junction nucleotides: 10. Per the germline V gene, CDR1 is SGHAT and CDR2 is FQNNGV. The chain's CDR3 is CASSPYWTGGSNEQFF. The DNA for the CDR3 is TGTGCCAGCAGCCCGTACTGGACAGGGGGTAGCAATGAGCAGTTCTTC.

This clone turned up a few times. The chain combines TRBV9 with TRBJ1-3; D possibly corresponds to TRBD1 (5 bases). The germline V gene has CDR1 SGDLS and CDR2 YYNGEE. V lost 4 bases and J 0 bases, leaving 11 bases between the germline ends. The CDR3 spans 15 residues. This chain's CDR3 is CASSPRQSSGNTIYF. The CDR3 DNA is TGTGCCAGCAGCCCGCGACAGTCCTCTGGAAACACCATATATTTT.

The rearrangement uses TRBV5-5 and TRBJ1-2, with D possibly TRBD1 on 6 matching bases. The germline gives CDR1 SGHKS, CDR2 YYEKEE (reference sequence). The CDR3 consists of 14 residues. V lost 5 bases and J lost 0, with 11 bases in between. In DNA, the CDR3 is TGTGCCAGCAGACCCGGGACACCTAACTATGGCTACACCTTC. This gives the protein CASRPGTPNYGYTF. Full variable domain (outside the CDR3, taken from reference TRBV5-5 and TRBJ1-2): DAGVTQSPTHLIKTRGQQVTLRCSPISGHKSVSWYQQVLGQGPQFIFQYYEKEERGRGNFPDRFSARQFPNYSSELNVNALLLGDSALYLCASRPGTPNYGYTFGSGTRLTVV.

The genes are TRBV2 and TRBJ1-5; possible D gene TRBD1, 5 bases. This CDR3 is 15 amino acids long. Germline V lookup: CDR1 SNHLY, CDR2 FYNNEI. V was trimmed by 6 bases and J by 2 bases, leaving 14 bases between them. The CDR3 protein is CASRPGLLGNQPQHF. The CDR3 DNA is TGTGCCAGCAGACCGGGACTCCTAGGCAATCAGCCCCAGCATTTT.

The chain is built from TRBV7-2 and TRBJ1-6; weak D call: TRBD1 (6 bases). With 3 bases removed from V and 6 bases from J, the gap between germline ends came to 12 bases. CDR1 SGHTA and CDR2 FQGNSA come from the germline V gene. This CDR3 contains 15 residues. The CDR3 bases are TGTGCCAGCAGCTTCCAGGGGCCCGGTAATTCACCCCTCCACTTT. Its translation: CASSFQGPGNSPLHF.

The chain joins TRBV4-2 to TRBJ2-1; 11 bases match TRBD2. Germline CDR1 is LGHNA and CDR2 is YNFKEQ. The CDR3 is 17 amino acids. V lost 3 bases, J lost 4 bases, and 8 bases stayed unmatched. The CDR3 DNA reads TGTGCCAGCAGCCAGGGCGCGACTAGCGGGGATTACAATGAGCAGTTCTTC. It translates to CASSQGATSGDYNEQFF.

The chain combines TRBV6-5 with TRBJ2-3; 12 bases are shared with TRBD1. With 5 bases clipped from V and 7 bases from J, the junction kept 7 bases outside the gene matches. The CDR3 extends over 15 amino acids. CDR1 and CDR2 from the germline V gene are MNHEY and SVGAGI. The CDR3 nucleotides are TGTGCCAGCAGTCTTGGGACAGGGGGCATCAATACGCAGTATTTT. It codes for CASSLGTGGINTQYF.

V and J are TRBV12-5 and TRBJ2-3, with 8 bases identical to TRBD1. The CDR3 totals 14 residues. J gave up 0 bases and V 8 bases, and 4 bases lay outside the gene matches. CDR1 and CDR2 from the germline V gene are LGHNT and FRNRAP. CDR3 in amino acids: CASMWTGSTDTQYF. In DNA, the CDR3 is TGTGCTAGTATGTGGACAGGGAGCACAGATACGCAGTATTTT.

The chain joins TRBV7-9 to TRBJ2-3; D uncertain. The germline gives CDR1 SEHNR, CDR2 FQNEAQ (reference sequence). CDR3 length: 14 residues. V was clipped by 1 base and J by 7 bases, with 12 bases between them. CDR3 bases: TGTGCCAGCAGCTTAGGAGGTTCGACGCATACGCAGTATTTT. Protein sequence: CASSLGGSTHTQYF.

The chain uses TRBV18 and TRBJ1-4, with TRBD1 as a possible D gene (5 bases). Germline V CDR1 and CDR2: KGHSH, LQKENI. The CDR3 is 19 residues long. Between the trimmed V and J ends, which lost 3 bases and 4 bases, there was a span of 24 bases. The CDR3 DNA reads TGTGCCAGCTCACCGAAAGAAAAGGGGAGGTACGCGCGTAATGAAAAACTGTTTTTT. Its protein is CASSPKEKGRYARNEKLFF.

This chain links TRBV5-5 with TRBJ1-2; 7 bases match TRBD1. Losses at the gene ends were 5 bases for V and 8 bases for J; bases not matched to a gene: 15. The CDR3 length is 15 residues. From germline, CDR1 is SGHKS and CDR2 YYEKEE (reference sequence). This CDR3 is CASRITGQDLEGYTF. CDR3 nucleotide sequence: TGTGCCAGCAGGATCACTGGACAGGATCTCGAGGGCTACACCTTC.

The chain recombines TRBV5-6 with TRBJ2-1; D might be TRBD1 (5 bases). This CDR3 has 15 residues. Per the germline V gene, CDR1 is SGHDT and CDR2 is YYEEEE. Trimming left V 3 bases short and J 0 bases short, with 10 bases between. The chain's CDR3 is CASSSQGSSYNEQFF. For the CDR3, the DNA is TGTGCCAGCAGCTCGCAGGGAAGCTCCTACAATGAGCAGTTCTTC.

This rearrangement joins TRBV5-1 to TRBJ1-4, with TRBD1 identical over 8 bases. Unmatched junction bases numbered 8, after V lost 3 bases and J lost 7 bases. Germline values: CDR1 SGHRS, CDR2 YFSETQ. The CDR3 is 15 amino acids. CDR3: CASSSGGQGSEKLFF. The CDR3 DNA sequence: TGCGCCAGCAGCTCCGGCGGACAGGGATCTGAAAAACTGTTTTTT.

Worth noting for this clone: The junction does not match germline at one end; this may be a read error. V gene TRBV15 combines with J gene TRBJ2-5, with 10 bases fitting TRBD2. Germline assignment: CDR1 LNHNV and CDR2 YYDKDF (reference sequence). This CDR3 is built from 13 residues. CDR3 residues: CATSPRTSGPGDF. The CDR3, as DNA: TGTGCCACCAGCCCCAGGACTAGCGGCCCAGGGGACTTC.

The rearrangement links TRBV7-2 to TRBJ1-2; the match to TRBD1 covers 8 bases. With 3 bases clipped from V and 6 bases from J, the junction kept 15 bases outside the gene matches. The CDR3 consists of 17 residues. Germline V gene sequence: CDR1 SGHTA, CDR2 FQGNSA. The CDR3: CASSFRARGLRGDGYTF. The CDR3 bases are TGTGCCAGCAGCTTTAGGGCCAGGGGGCTTAGAGGGGATGGCTACACCTTC.

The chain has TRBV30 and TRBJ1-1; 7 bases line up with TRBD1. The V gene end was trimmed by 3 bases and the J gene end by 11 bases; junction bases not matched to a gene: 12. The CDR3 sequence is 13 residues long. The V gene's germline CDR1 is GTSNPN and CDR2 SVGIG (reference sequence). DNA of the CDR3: TGTGCCTGGAGCTTACAGGGCCAGGGGGTGGCTTTCTTT. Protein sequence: CAWSLQGQGVAFF.

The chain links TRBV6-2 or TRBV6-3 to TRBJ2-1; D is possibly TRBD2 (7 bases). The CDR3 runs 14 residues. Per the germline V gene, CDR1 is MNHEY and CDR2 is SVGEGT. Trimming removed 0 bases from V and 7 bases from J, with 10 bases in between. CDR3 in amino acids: CASSYSGGPNEQFF. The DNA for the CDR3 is TGTGCCAGCAGTTACTCGGGGGGGCCGAATGAGCAGTTCTTC.

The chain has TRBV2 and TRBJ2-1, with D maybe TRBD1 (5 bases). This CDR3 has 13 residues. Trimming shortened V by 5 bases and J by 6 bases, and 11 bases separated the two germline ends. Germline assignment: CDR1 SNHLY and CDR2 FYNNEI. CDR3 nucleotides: TGTGCCAGCAGTAACCAGGGCTTCAATGAGCAGTTCTTC. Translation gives CASSNQGFNEQFF.

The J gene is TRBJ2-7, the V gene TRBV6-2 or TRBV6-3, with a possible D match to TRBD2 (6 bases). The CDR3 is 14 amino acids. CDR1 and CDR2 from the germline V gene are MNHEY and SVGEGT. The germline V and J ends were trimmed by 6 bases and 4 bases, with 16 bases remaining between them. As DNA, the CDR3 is TGTGCCAGCAGCCGAGGGGCGGGACTTTACGAGCAGTACGTC. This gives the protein CASSRGAGLYEQYV.

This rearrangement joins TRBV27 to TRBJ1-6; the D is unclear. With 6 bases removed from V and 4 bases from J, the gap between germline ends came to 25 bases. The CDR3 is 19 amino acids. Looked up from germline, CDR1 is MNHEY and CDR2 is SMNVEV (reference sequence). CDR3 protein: CASSRLGGPLRMYNSPLHF. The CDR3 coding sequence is TGTGCCAGCAGCCGGCTCGGTGGGCCCCTTAGAATGTATAATTCACCCCTCCACTTT.

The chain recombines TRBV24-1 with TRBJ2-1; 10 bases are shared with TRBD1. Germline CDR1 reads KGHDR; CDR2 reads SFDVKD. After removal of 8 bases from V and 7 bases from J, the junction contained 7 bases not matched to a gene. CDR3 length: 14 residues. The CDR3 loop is CATKDRGHRNEQFF. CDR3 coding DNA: TGTGCCACCAAAGACAGGGGGCATAGGAATGAGCAGTTCTTC.

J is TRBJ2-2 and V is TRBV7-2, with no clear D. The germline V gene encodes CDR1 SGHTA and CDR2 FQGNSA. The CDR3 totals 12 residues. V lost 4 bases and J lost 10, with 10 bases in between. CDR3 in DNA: TGTGCCAGCAGCTCAAGCCTGGTGGAGCTGTTTTTT. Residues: CASSSSLVELFF.

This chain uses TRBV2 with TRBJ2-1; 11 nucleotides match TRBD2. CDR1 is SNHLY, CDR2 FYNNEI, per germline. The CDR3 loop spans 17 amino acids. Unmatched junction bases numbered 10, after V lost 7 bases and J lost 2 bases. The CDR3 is CASNPLAGVGPYNEQFF. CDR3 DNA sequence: TGTGCCAGCAACCCACTAGCGGGAGTCGGTCCCTACAATGAGCAGTTCTTC.

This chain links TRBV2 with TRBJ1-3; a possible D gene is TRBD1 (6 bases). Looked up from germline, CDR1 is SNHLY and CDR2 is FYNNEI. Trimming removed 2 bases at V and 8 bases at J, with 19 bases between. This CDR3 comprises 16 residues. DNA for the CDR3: TGTGCCAGCAGTGAACCCGGGCGGACAGTCGAAGACACCATATATTTT. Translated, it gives CASSEPGRTVEDTIYF.